A single sample gave rise to the 9 T cell receptor beta chains below, sequenced in a study of blood T cells in healthy people across ages. With a J-beta primer mix and a sample-barcoded 5' primer, a second PCR ran roughly 6 to 11 cycles. TCRdb reprocessed the 5' RACE reads via MiXCR and lists one record per CDR3 protein. The sample contains more than 800,000 distinct CDR3 sequences, under 30% of which appear only once. Source material: blood. These receptors originate from an elderly woman in good health.

About this clonotype itself: Germline is not matched at one junction end, which may reflect a read error. This sequence joins TRBV28 and TRBJ2-1, with D perhaps TRBD1 (5 bases). Germline V CDR1 and CDR2: MDHEN, SYDVKM. This CDR3 region has 16 residues. For the CDR3, the DNA is TGTGCCCGCAGTTCAAAGGGCAGGGTGCCCTACAATGAGCAGTTCTTC. Amino acid sequence: CARSSKGRVPYNEQFF.

V usage is TRBV6-1 and J usage is TRBJ2-6; either TRBD1 or TRBD2 may fit D (5 bases each). V gave up 7 bases and J gave up 0 bases, with 19 bases separating them. Germline CDR1 reads MNHNS; CDR2 reads SASEGT. The CDR3 extends over 18 amino acids. This CDR3 reads CASNSRGTGTSGANVLTF. For the CDR3, the DNA is TGTGCCAGCAACTCCAGAGGGACGGGGACCTCTGGGGCCAACGTCCTGACTTTC.

To note about this clonotype: Given a much more abundant clone one base away, this may be a read error. The chain uses TRBV7-2 and TRBJ1-5, with TRBD1 as a possible D gene (5 bases). The CDR3 is 16 residues long. Per germline, CDR1 SGHTA and CDR2 FQGNSA. V lost 1 base and J lost 5, with 15 bases in between. CDR3 region: CASSLGAGRYDQPQHF. CDR3 DNA: TGTGCCAGCAGCTTAGGGGCAGGGAGATACGATCAGCCCCAGCATTTT.

The rearrangement uses TRBV7-8 and TRBJ1-1; no definite D call. Germline values: CDR1 SGHVS, CDR2 FQNEAQ. The CDR3 runs to 14 residues. Trimming stripped 5 bases from V and 1 base from J, with 11 bases between. In DNA form, the CDR3 reads TGTGCCAGCAGCCAAACATGGGGGAACACTGAAGCTTTCTTT. Its protein product is CASSQTWGNTEAFF.

This sequence joins TRBV3-1 and TRBJ2-3; maybe TRBD1 (6 bases). The V and J ends lost 2 bases and 2 bases respectively, with 17 bases between them. Germline lookup yields CDR1 LGHDT and CDR2 YNNKEL (reference sequence). This CDR3 is built from 17 residues. The CDR3 reads CASSQPSPDSYTDTQYF. The CDR3 coding sequence is TGTGCCAGCAGCCAACCCTCCCCGGACAGCTACACAGATACGCAGTATTTT.

As to this clonotype: This could be a read error, since a much larger clone is one nucleotide away. The chain recombines TRBV20-1 with TRBJ1-2; no definite D call. Trimming stripped 6 bases from V and 6 bases from J, with 8 bases between. The CDR3 length is 10 residues. Per germline, CDR1 DFQATT and CDR2 SNEGSKA (reference sequence). CDR3 sequence: CSACRDGYTF. The CDR3 nucleotides are TGCAGTGCCTGCCGGGATGGCTACACCTTC.

For this clonotype: This may stem from a read error, because a much larger clone lies one nucleotide away. The gene calls are TRBV11-2 and TRBJ2-4; D may be TRBD1 (5 bases). The CDR3 has 13 amino acids. Deletions cut 3 bases from V and 13 bases from J, with 16 bases between. Germline V lookup: CDR1 SGHAT, CDR2 FQNNGV. CDR3 sequence reads: CASSFSGYNEQYF. The CDR3 nucleotides read TGTGCCAGCAGCTTTTCAGGGTACAATGAGCAGTACTTC.

Note on this clonotype: A much larger clone sits a single nucleotide away, making a read error possible. Here the CDR3 omits its conserved ending phenylalanine or tryptophan, so a read error is the likely source. This chain uses TRBV27 with TRBJ1-1; D is undetermined. V lost 7 bases, J lost 7 bases, and 16 bases lay in between. Germline lookup yields CDR1 MNHEY and CDR2 SMNVEV (reference sequence). The CDR3 runs to 13 residues. CDR3 sequence reads: CASTLRSGGEAFL. As DNA, the CDR3 is TGTGCCAGCACCCTAAGATCAGGAGGTGAAGCTTTCTTA.

This clonotype was picked up many times. The chain employs TRBV13 and TRBJ2-7; tentative D call: TRBD2 (5 bases). Germline V gene data show CDR1 as PRHDT and CDR2 as FYEKMQ (reference sequence). CDR3 length equals 15 residues. Trimming took 5 bases from V and 3 from J, leaving 17 bases between them. CDR3: CASSRDTLTIYEQYF. The CDR3 DNA sequence: TGTGCCAGCAGCCGGGATACCCTTACAATCTACGAGCAGTACTTC.